The rows below give T cell receptor beta chains drawn from one sample of a study of shared clonotypes between healthy human individuals. Sequenced by immunoSEQ multiplex PCR; TCRdb stores in-frame clones only, minus some. The repertoire holds about 2.1 million clones, with around 93% as singletons. Sequencing was performed on naive CD8+ T cells from PBMCs. These TCRs come from a young man in good health. Some clones in this sample may be carry-over from other donors' samples. Each CDR3 is given with its conserved first and last residue. Fields, in order: V gene, J gene, CDR3 protein.

TRBV27	TRBJ1-1	CASSYRGVNTEAFF
TRBV25-1	TRBJ2-1	CASSVSGGADGEQFF
TRBV7-9	TRBJ2-3	CASSSSGTDTQYF
TRBV27	TRBJ1-5	CASRTWGGQGQPQHF
TRBV6-5	TRBJ2-3	CASSYGSGGSTDTQYF
TRBV9	TRBJ2-7	CASSPRPEVANEQYF
TRBV7-8	TRBJ2-3	CASSPGGAGDTQYF
TRBV7-6	TRBJ2-3	CASSGLKDTDTQYF
TRBV28	TRBJ2-2	CASSRPLRVRVDTGELFF
TRBV10-3	TRBJ2-1	CAISVGRGNEQFF
TRBV6-5	TRBJ2-5	CASSYSQGPQETQYF
TRBV7-9	TRBJ2-7	CASSSNRVIGPYEQYF
TRBV5-1	TRBJ1-1	CASSIGPSNTEAFF
TRBV7-9	TRBJ2-3	CASSPPGQGAADTQYF
TRBV5-1	TRBJ2-3	CASSLVGGRTPTDTQYF
TRBV19	TRBJ1-1	CASRTGRGTEAFF
TRBV7-8	TRBJ2-3	CASIAENTDTQYF
TRBV5-6	TRBJ2-1	CASTLGGTGRNEQFF
TRBV27	TRBJ2-7	CASSGQGLLHEQYF